This T cell receptor beta chain appears in the sequencing data of a study of human T cells and chemical hapten exposure. The CDR3 has 13 residues. Trimming cost V 4 bases and J 5 bases, with 8 bases left between them. Notes on the study in general: Expanded TCRs made up significantly more big CDR3 similarity clusters than controls did. Unchanged with DPC sensitization were TCRs above 1 in 1000 frequency.

One entry per CDR3 protein results from TCRdb running MiXCR on the RACE reads. The sample comprises about 400,000 distinct CDR3 sequences, 6% to 7% of which are singletons, and roughly 5.4% rests with the top ten. Noted time point: patch test 2, 6 weeks after DPC sensitization. Treatment denoted: therapeutic diphenylcyclopropenone sensitization with weekly scalp DPC. Blood was collected ahead of every patch test applied. This clonotype was counted at least ten times. The antigen remains undetermined. The rearrangement uses TRBV12-3 or TRBV12-4 and TRBJ2-2; perhaps TRBD1 as D (6 bases). Sequencing used whole blood, obtained in connection with sensitization to the hapten diphenylcyclopropenone (DPC). This receptor was identified in a woman aged 18-30 years with alopecia areata. Some clones in this sample may be carry-over from other donors' samples. The CDR3 loop is CASSSQGTGELFF. In nucleotides, the CDR3 is TGTGCCAGCAGTTCACAGGGAACCGGGGAGCTGTTTTTT.